What follows describes a single T cell receptor (beta chain). Its target is not known. Trimming pared 2 bases from V and 6 bases from J, leaving 14 bases between. The CDR3 covers 14 residues. Germline lookup yields CDR1 MGHRA and CDR2 YSYEKL. The entry originates in a study of OX40 agonist ivuxolimab in advanced cancers. The overall study: Enrolled patients in dose escalation had cancers that were hepatocellular carcinoma, melanoma, renal cell or head and neck cancer. General study findings and limits: There were, on average, more expanded clones in CD8+ T cells than in CD4+.

Assay used: immunoSEQ multiplex PCR; TCRdb lists only in-frame clones, some missing. The repertoire holds about 71,000 clones, about 88% seen once, with 0.85% to 1.4% in the top ten. This rearrangement joins TRBV4-1 to TRBJ2-7; possibly TRBD1 or TRBD2 for D (6 bases each). Sequenced here: CD4+ or CD8+ T cells sorted from blood, sampled in a trial of the OX40 agonist ivuxolimab. The source is an adult with an advanced solid tumor such as melanoma, head and neck, liver or kidney cancer. This CDR3 reads CASSQFGEGGEQYF. The CDR3 region has the DNA TGCGCCAGCAGCCAATTCGGCGAGGGGGGCGAGCAGTACTTC.